This is a list of T cell receptor beta chains from one sample in a study of T cell repertoires in cytomegalovirus infection. One entry per CDR3 protein, called by TCRdb with MiXCR from the reads. The sample contains about 530,000 distinct CDR3 sequences, more than 25% of which appear only once. The sequencing input was PBMCs. These receptors all come from a human donor in good health (CMV status not recorded). Some clones in this sample may be carry-over from other donors' samples. Each CDR3 is given with its conserved first and last residue. The D gene is left open where the match is weak. Where a row states a size, it is once, few, many or the class of an expanded clone; other rows omit it.

clone_size j_call v_call d_call cdr3_aa cdr3_nt
. TRBJ2-2 TRBV24-1 . CATSPGNSGELFF TGTGCCACCAGTCCGGGGAACTCCGGGGAGCTGTTTTTT
few TRBJ2-1 TRBV12-3/TRBV12-4 TRBD1 CASSPPGQSSYNEQFF TGTGCCAGCAGTCCACCGGGACAGAGCTCCTACAATGAGCAGTTCTTC
. TRBJ1-2 TRBV7-9 . CASTPRGGIAGYTF TGTGCCAGCACCCCCCGGGGGGGGATCGCTGGCTACACCTTC
many TRBJ1-2 TRBV7-2 . CASSLRTGISGGYTF TGTGCCAGCAGCTTACGAACAGGGATATCAGGTGGCTACACCTTC
. TRBJ2-5 TRBV7-9 . CASSLMVAEETQYF TGTGCCAGCAGCTTAATGGTAGCGGAAGAGACCCAGTACTTC
. TRBJ2-1 TRBV29-1 TRBD2 CSVQRGLAGVNEQFF TGCAGCGTCCAACGGGGACTAGCGGGAGTCAATGAGCAGTTCTTC
. TRBJ1-5 TRBV6-2/TRBV6-3 TRBD1 CASSEGDRGNQPQHF TGTGCCAGCAGTGAAGGGGACAGGGGGAATCAGCCCCAGCATTTT
. TRBJ2-1 TRBV28 . CASSPGGGPWYNEQFF TGTGCCAGCAGTCCTGGTGGGGGGCCCTGGTACAATGAGCAGTTCTTC
few TRBJ2-1 TRBV7-3 TRBD1 CASSPGTARSSEQFF TGTGCCAGCAGCCCCGGGACAGCCAGGTCCAGTGAGCAGTTCTTC
. TRBJ2-1 TRBV6-1 . CASRQSYNEQFF TGTGCCAGCAGGCAATCCTACAATGAGCAGTTCTTC
. TRBJ2-6 TRBV19 TRBD1 CASRRPGTGASGANVLTF TGTGCCAGTAGACGCCCCGGGACAGGAGCCTCTGGGGCCAACGTCCTGACTTTC
few TRBJ2-3 TRBV10-3 . CAIKGVDVGTDTQYF TGTGCCATCAAGGGAGTTGACGTCGGCACAGATACGCAGTATTTT
many TRBJ1-5 TRBV7-2 . CASSLAKNQPQHF TGTGCCAGCAGCTTAGCGAAGAATCAGCCCCAGCATTTT
few TRBJ1-2 TRBV6-5 . CASSYTGTAYYGYTF TGTGCCAGCAGTTACACAGGGACGGCCTACTATGGCTACACCTTC
. TRBJ2-7 TRBV14 . CASSQEPPTSSYEQYF TGTGCCAGCAGCCAAGAACCCCCGACAAGCTCCTACGAGCAGTACTTC
. TRBJ2-1 TRBV2 . CASRGSEGLFYNEQFF TGTGCCAGCAGGGGATCGGAGGGACTGTTCTACAATGAGCAGTTCTTC
few TRBJ2-1 TRBV11-2 . CASSLAGEVYNEQFF TGTGCCAGCAGCTTAGCGGGAGAAGTCTACAATGAGCAGTTCTTC
many TRBJ1-5 TRBV7-9 TRBD1 CASSIGQGLKPQHF TGTGCCAGCAGCATTGGACAGGGGTTAAAGCCCCAGCATTTT
. TRBJ1-2 TRBV29-1 . CSVGDALGYGYTF TGCAGCGTTGGGGACGCTTTAGGTTATGGCTACACCTTC
. TRBJ2-6 TRBV5-6 . CASSPSGRLGANVPTF TGTGCCAGCAGCCCCAGCGGGCGATTAGGGGCCAACGTCCCGACTTTC
many TRBJ2-1 TRBV7-6 . CASSLEDYNEQFF TGTGCCAGCAGCTTAGAGGACTACAATGAGCAGTTCTTC
many TRBJ1-4 TRBV7-7 . CASSQERGEKLFF TGTGCTAGCAGCCAAGAACGGGGTGAAAAACTGTTTTTT
many TRBJ1-2 TRBV7-8 TRBD1 CASSSKQGGYGYTF TGTGCCAGCAGCTCCAAACAGGGGGGCTATGGCTACACCTTC
. TRBJ2-2 TRBV3-1 . CASSQVSGYTGELFF TGTGCCAGCAGCCAAGTTTCAGGGTACACCGGGGAGCTGTTTTTT
few TRBJ2-7 TRBV6-8 TRBD2 CASSYSFGLAAGEQYF TGTGCCAGCAGTTACTCATTCGGACTAGCGGCTGGGGAGCAGTACTTC
. TRBJ1-1 TRBV7-2 . CASSLQGREAEAFF TGTGCCAGCAGCTTACAGGGCCGGGAAGCTGAAGCTTTCTTT
few TRBJ2-5 TRBV12-3/TRBV12-4 . CASSLMSQETQYF TGTGCCAGCAGTTTAATGAGCCAAGAGACCCAGTACTTC